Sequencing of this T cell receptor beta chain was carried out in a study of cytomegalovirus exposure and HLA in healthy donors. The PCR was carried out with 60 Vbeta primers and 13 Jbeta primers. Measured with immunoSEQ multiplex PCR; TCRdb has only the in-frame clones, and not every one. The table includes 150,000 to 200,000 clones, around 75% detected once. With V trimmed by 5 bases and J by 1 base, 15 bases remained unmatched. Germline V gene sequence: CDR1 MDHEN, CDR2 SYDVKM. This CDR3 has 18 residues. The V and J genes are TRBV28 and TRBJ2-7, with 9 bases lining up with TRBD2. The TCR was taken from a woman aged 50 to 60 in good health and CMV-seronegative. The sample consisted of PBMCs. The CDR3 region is CASSPPRTSEFLSYEQYF. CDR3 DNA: TGTGCCAGCAGTCCCCCCAGGACTAGCGAGTTCCTTTCCTACGAGCAGTACTTC.